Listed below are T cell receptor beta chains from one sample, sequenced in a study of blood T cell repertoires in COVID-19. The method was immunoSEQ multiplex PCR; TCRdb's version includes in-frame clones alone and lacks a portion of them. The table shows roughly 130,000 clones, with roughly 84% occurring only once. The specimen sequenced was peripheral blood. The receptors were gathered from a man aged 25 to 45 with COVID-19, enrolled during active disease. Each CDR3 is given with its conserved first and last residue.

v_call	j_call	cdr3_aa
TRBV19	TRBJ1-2	CASSPQALNGYTF
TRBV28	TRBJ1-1	CASSLASAGEAFF
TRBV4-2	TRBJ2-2	CASRVLGTSGTNANTGELFF
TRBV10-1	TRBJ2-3	CASSAQTDTQYF
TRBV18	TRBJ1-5	CASSPIANRGTGNQPQHF
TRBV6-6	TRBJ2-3	CASSQGSFTDTQYF
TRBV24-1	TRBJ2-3	CATSRQSTTDTQYF
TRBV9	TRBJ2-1	CASSVAGSHYNEQFF
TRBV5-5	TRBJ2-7	CASSLEPGRSYEQYF
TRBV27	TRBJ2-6	CASSGAGNSGANVLTF
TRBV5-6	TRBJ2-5	CASSSVTGVGRGTQYF
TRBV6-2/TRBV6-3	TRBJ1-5	CASSLGGSNQPQHF
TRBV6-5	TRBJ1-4	CASSLTGGYEKLFF
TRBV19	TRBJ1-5	CASSISGDQPQHF
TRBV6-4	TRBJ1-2	CASSEEGGAIYGYTF
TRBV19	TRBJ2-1	CARCQRDPGGGEQFF
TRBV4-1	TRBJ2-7	CASSQVWTGLYEQYF
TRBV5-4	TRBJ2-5	CASSFTGGETQYF
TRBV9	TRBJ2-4	CASSRRDLIAKNIQYF
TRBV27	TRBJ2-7	CASSPRQDSYEQYF
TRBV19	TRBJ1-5	CASSIDQGNQPQHF
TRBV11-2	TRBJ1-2	CASSLDGPTGGYTF
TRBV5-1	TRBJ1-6	CASSLVESSYNSPLHF
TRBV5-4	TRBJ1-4	CASSRGPDATNEKLFF
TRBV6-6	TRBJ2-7	CASSYGQGANEQYF
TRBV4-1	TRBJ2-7	CASSTGQGGYEQYF
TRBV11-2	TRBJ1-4	CASSLILNTEKLFF
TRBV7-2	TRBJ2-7	CASGAGGSTGVYEQYF
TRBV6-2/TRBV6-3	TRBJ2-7	CASSYRTSGNSYEQYF
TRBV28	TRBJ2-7	CASSPPLVGAIYEQYF
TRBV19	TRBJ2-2	CASSLTRAAGELFF
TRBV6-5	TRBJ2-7	CASKAASGPSYEQYF
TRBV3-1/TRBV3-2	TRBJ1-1	CASSQYDRNTEAFF
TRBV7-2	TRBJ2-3	CASSPRLVLDTQYF
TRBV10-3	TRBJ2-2	CAISESEETNTGELFF
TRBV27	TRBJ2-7	CASRDIAGLISYEQYF
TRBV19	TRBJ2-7	CASSPTGTWDPTTYEQYF
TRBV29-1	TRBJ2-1	CSELTGSDNEQFF
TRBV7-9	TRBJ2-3	CASSDRVSDTQYF
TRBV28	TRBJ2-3	CACLAASTDTQYF
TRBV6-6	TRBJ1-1	CASSYTGLNTEAFF
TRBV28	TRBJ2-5	CATSRGGGETQYF
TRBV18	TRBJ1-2	CASSPQGQRGYTF
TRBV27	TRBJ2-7	CASRPPRTSGIEQYF
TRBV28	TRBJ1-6	CASSLTGSSYNSPLHF
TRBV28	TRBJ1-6	CASSLTDYNSPLHF
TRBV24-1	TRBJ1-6	CATSDPQVPASGDYSPLHF
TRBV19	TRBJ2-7	CASKVTGGLEQYF
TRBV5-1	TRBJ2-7	CASSPTPSGTSGYEQYF
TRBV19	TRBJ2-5	CASSFLAGVKETQYF
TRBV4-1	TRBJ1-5	CASSIGERANQPQHF
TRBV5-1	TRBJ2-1	CASSLGTGSRALYNEQFF
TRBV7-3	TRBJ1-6	CASSRGPGGYGSPLHF
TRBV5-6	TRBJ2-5	CASSLGPTAQETQYF
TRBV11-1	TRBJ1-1	CASSLLRTGEAFF